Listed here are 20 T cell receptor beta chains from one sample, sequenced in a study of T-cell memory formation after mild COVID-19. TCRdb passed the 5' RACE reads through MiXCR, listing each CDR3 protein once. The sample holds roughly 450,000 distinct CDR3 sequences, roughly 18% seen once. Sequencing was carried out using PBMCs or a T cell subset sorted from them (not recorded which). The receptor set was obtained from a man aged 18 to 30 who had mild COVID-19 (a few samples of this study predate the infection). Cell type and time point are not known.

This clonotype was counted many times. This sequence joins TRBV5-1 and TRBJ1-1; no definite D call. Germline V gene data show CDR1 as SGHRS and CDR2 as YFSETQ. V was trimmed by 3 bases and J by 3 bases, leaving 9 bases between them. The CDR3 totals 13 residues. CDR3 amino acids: CASSSRADTEAFF. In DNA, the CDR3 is TGCGCCAGCAGCTCCCGGGCGGACACTGAAGCTTTCTTT.

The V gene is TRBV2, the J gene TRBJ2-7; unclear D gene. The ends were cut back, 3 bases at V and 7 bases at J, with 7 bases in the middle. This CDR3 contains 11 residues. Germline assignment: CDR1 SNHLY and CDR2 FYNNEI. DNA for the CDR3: TGTGCCAGCAGTGAGAGGTGGGAGCAGTACGTC. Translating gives CASSERWEQYV.

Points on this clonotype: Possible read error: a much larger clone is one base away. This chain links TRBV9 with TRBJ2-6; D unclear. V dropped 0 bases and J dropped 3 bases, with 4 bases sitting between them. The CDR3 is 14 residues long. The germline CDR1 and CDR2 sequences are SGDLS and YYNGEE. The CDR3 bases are TGTGCCAGCAGCGTAGGGGGTGGGGCCAACGTCCTGACTTTC. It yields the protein CASSVGGGANVLTF.

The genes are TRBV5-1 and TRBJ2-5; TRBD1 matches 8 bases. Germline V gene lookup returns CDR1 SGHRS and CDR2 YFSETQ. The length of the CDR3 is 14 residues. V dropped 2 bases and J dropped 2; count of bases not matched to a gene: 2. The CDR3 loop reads CASSLQGDQETQYF. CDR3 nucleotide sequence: TGCGCCAGCAGCTTACAGGGGGATCAAGAGACCCAGTACTTC.

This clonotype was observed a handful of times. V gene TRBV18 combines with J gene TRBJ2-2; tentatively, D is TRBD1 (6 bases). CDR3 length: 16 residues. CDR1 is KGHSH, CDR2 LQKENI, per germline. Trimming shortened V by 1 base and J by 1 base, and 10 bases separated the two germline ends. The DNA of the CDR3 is TGTGCCAGCTCACCACTTTCGGGACAGAACACCGGGGAGCTGTTTTTT. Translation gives CASSPLSGQNTGELFF.

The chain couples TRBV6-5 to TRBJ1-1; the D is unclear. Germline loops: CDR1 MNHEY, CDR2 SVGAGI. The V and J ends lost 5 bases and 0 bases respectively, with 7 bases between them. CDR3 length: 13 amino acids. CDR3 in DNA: TGTGCCAGCAGTCCCTGGCTGAACACTGAAGCTTTCTTT. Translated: CASSPWLNTEAFF.

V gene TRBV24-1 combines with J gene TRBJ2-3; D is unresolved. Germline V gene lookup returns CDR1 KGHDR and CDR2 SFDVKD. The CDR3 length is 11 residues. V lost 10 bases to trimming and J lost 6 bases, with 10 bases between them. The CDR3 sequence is CATSYMDTQYF. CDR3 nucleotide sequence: TGTGCCACGTCCTACATGGATACGCAGTATTTT.

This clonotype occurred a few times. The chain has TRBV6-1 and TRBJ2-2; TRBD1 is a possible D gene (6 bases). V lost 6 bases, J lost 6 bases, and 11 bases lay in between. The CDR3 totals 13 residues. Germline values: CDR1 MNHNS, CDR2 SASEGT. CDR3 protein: CASRDSSAGELFF. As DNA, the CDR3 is TGTGCCAGCAGGGACAGTTCGGCCGGGGAGCTGTTTTTT.

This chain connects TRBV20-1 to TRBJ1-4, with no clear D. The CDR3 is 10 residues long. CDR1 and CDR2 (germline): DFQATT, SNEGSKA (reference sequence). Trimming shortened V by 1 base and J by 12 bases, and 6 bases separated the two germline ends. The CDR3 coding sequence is TGCAGTGCTAGAGGGCACGAACTGTTTTTT. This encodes CSARGHELFF.

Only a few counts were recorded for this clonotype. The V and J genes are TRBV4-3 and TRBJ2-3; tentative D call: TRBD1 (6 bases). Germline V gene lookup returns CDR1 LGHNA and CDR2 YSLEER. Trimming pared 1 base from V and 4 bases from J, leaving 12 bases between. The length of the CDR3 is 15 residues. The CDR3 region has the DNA TGCGCCAGCAGCCAAGCAGGACAGCCCTCAGATACGCAGTATTTT. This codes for CASSQAGQPSDTQYF.

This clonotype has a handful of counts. CDR3 amino acids: CASSADKETQYF. CDR3 nucleotides: TGTGCCAGCAGCGCGGACAAAGAGACCCAGTACTTC. The chain employs TRBV7-2 and TRBJ2-5; the D gene is possibly TRBD1 (5 bases). V was trimmed by 5 bases and J by 3 bases, leaving 7 bases between them. Looked up from germline, CDR1 is SGHTA and CDR2 is FQGNSA. The CDR3 extends over 12 amino acids.

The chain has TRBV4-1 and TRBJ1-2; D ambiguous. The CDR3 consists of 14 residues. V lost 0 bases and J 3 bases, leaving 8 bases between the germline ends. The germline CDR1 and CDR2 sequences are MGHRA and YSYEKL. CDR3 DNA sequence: TGCGCCAGCAGCCAAGAAAATTGGGACTATGGCTACACCTTC. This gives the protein CASSQENWDYGYTF.

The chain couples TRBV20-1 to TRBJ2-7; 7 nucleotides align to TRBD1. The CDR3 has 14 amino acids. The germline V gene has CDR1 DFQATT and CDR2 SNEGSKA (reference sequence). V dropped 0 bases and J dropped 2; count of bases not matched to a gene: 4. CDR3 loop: CSARDGQAAYEQYF. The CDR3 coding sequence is TGCAGTGCTAGAGACGGACAGGCTGCCTACGAGCAGTACTTC.

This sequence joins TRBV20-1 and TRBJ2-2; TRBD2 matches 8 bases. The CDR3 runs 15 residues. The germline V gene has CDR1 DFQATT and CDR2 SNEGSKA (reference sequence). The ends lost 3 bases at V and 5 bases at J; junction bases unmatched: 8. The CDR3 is CSARIHGGGTGELFF. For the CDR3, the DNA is TGCAGTGCTAGGATCCACGGGGGGGGGACCGGGGAGCTGTTTTTT.

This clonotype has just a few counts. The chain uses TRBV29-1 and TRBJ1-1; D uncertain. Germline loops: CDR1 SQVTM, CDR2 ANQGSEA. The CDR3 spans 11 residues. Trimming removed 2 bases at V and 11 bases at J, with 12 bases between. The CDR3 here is CSVEITVLAFF. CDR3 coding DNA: TGCAGCGTTGAAATCACGGTCTTGGCTTTCTTT.

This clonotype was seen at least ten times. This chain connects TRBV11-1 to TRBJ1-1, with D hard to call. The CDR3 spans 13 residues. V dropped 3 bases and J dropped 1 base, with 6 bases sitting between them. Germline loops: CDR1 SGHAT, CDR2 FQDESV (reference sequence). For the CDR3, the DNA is TGTGCCAGCAGCTTTCGGGCGAACACTGAAGCTTTCTTT. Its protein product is CASSFRANTEAFF.

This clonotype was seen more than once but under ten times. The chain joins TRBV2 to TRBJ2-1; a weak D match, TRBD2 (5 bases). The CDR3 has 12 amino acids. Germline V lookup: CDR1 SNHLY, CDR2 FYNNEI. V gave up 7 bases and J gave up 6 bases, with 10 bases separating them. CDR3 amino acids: CASTVLGNEQFF. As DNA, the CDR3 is TGTGCCAGCACGGTACTAGGCAATGAGCAGTTCTTC.

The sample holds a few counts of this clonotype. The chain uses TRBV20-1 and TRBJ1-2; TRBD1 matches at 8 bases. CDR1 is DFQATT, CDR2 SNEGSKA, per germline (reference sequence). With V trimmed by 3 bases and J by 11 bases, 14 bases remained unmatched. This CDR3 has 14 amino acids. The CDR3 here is CSASRGGQVKGYTF. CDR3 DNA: TGCAGTGCTAGCCGGGGGGGACAGGTTAAGGGATACACCTTC.

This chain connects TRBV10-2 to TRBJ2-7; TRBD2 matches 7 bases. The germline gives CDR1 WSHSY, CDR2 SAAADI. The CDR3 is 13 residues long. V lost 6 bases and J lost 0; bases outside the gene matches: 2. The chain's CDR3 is CASRGGGSYEQYF. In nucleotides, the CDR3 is TGCGCCAGCAGGGGCGGGGGCTCCTACGAGCAGTACTTC.

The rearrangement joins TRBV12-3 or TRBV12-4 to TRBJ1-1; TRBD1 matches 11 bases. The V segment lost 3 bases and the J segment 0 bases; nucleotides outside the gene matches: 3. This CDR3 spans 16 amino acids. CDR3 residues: CASSLDRGPMNTEAFF. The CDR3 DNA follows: TGTGCCAGCAGTTTGGACAGGGGGCCGATGAACACTGAAGCTTTCTTT.